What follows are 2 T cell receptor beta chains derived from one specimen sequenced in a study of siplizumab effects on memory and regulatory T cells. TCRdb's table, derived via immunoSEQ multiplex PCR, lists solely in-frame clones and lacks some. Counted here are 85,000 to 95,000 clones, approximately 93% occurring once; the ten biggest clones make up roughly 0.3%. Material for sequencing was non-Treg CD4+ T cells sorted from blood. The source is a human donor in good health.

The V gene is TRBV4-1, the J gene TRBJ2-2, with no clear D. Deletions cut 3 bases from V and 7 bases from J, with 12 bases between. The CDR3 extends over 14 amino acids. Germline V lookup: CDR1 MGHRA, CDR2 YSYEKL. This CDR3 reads CASSQLAHVGELFF. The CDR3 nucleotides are TGCGCCAGCAGCCAGTTAGCTCACGTCGGGGAGCTGTTTTTT.

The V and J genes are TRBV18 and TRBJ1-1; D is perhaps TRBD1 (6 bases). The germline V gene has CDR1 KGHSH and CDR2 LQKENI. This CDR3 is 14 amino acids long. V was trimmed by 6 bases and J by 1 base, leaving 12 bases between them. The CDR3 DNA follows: TGTGCCAGCTCCCCAAAACAGGGGAACACTGAAGCTTTCTTT. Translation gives CASSPKQGNTEAFF. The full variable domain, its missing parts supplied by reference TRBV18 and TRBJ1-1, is NAGVMQNPRHLVRRRGQEARLRCSPMKGHSHVYWYRQLPEEGLKFMVYLQKENIIDESGMPKERFSAEFPKEGPSILRIQQVVRGDSAAYFCASSPKQGNTEAFFGQGTRLTVV.